The 16 T cell receptor beta chains below come from one sample, sequenced in a study of CD8+CD57+ T cells in acquired aplastic anemia. Researchers used genomic DNA as the template to profile TCR beta VDJ and CDR3. TCRdb ran MiXCR on the reads and lists one entry per CDR3 protein. The sample contains 350,000 to 450,000 distinct CDR3 sequences, roughly 68% of which appear only once. The sequenced sample consisted of sorted CD4+, CD8+, or CD8+CD57+ T cells (not recorded which) from PBMCs. The receptors here all came from a human donor in good health, serving as a control.

The gene calls are TRBV2 and TRBJ2-7; the D is unclear. CDR1 and CDR2 (germline): SNHLY, FYNNEI. The CDR3 runs to 11 residues. The CDR3 is CDRLHGYEQYF. The CDR3 coding sequence is TGTGACCGACTTCACGGATATGAGCAGTACTTC.

V and J are TRBV7-2 and TRBJ1-5; TRBD1 might be the D (5 bases). The DNA end lines up better with TRBJ2-3; the J call may be wrong. CDR1 and CDR2 (germline): SGHTA, FQGNSA. The CDR3 consists of 15 residues. CDR3 coding DNA: TGTGCCAGCAGCGCGACGGCAGGGCCCACCTACGAGCAGTATTTT. This sequence encodes CASSATAGPTYEQYF.

The V call is TRBV9, the J call TRBJ1-2; TRBD1 might be the D (5 bases). The V gene's germline CDR1 is SGDLS and CDR2 YYNGEE. CDR3 length: 13 residues. V was shortened by 4 bases and J by 8 bases, with 15 bases between the two germline ends. DNA for the CDR3: TGTGCCAGCAGCCCCGGGACGGGCCCCGGCTACACCTTC. It is translated as CASSPGTGPGYTF.

This sequence joins TRBV7-3 and TRBJ2-5; 8 bases line up with TRBD2. CDR1 is SGHTA, CDR2 FQGTGA, per germline. There are 15 residues in the CDR3. Trimming took 5 bases from V and 4 from J; bases not matched to a gene: 9. The CDR3 region is CASSPSPGGRETQYF. CDR3 DNA: TGTGCCAGCAGCCCCAGTCCGGGAGGGCGAGAGACCCAGTACTTC.

The table lists this clonotype with a count of one. The chain is built from TRBV7-2 and TRBJ2-1, with 10 bases aligning to TRBD2. Germline V gives CDR1 SGHTA, CDR2 FQGNSA. This CDR3 spans 14 amino acids. V trimming: 6 bases; J trimming: 7 bases; junction bases outside the gene matches: 6. The CDR3 DNA reads as TGTGCCAGCAGTCGTAGCGGGGGGCCTAATGAGCAGTTCTTC. The encoded protein is CASSRSGGPNEQFF.

This clonotype was observed once. A read error may produce the germline difference seen at one junction end. The V and J genes are TRBV19 and TRBJ1-5; D gene uncertain. The CDR3 consists of 11 residues. Germline CDR1 and CDR2: LNHDA and SQIVND (reference sequence). The CDR3 DNA reads TGTGCCAGTGGTATAAAGCCCTTCAAGCATTTT. Translating gives CASGIKPFKHF.

The rearrangement joins TRBV20-1 to TRBJ1-6; D is ambiguous. Germline V gives CDR1 DFQATT, CDR2 SNEGSKA (reference sequence). The length of the CDR3 is 14 residues. The V gene lost 3 bases and the J gene lost 4 bases, with 10 bases spanning the gap. CDR3 region: CSARTDLYNSPLHF. The CDR3 coding sequence is TGCAGTGCTAGGACCGATCTGTATAATTCACCCCTCCACTTT.

As concerns this clonotype: The missing conserved phenylalanine or tryptophan at the end of this CDR3 makes a read error likely. It is unclear where the CDR3 begins or ends on the DNA, so no DNA is shown, and the CDR3 is as TCRdb lists it. CDR3: CASSPSGGGVATEALS. The J gene is TRBJ1-1, the V gene TRBV5-6. Both ends counted, the CDR3 spans 16 residues. Germline values: CDR1 SGHDT, CDR2 YYEEEE.

This clonotype has more than one count but fewer than ten. V and J are TRBV5-6 and TRBJ1-1; perhaps TRBD1 as D (5 bases). Germline V gene lookup returns CDR1 SGHDT and CDR2 YYEEEE. Trimming took off 3 bases at V and 5 bases at J, with 11 bases between the two ends. The length of the CDR3 is 13 residues. CDR3 loop: CASSWDAATEAFF. In DNA form, the CDR3 reads TGTGCCAGCAGCTGGGACGCTGCTACTGAAGCTTTCTTT.

Comment on this clonotype: A read error may produce the germline difference seen at one junction end. The chain links TRBV5-1 to TRBJ1-4; weak D call: TRBD1 (5 bases). The CDR3 extends over 11 amino acids. CDR1 is SGHRS, CDR2 YFSETQ, per germline. The CDR3 region has the DNA TGTGCCAGCAGGGAGGCTGGAAGGCTGAATTTT. It codes for CASREAGRLNF.

This clonotype was seen many times. This sequence joins TRBV30 and TRBJ2-7; 9 nucleotides align to TRBD1. This CDR3 is 17 amino acids long. The junction had 11 bases not matched to a gene; V was cut back by 0 bases and J by 2 bases. Per germline, CDR1 GTSNPN and CDR2 SVGIG (reference sequence). The chain's CDR3 is CAWSVGLTGGRAYEQYF. The CDR3 DNA follows: TGTGCCTGGAGTGTAGGTTTAACAGGGGGCCGAGCCTACGAGCAGTACTTC.

For this clonotype: One end of the junction fails to match germline, which may point to a read error. The chain carries TRBV10-2 and TRBJ1-5; 11 positions match TRBD1. Germline V gene data show CDR1 as WSHSY and CDR2 as SAAADI. The CDR3 is 14 residues long. The CDR3 is CASIGTGGGGPLYF. CDR3 nucleotides: TGCGCCAGCATAGGGACAGGGGGTGGCGGGCCCCTGTATTTT.

The rearrangement joins TRBV20-1 to TRBJ2-3; 7 bases are shared with TRBD1. The CDR3 consists of 13 residues. Unmatched junction bases numbered 8, after V lost 4 bases and J lost 7 bases. Germline CDR1 is DFQATT and CDR2 is SNEGSKA (reference sequence). The DNA of the CDR3 is TGCAGTGCTAATCAGGGGGTGGATCATACGCAGTATTTT. Protein: CSANQGVDHTQYF.

This clonotype was observed at least ten times. V usage is TRBV7-9 and J usage is TRBJ1-1; no clear D. Germline loops: CDR1 SEHNR, CDR2 FQNEAQ (reference sequence). The CDR3 spans 14 residues. Trimming shortened V by 3 bases and J by 3 bases, and 11 bases separated the two germline ends. The CDR3 DNA reads as TGTGCCAGCAGCTTCGGTAGTAGGTACACTGAAGCTTTCTTT. Its protein is CASSFGSRYTEAFF.

The chain employs TRBV7-2 and TRBJ2-2; possibly TRBD1 or TRBD2 for D (5 bases each). CDR1 and CDR2 (germline): SGHTA, FQGNSA. CDR3 length: 12 residues. V gave up 5 bases and J gave up 13 bases, with 14 bases separating them. The CDR3 DNA reads as TGTGCCAGCAGCATAGGGGAGTGGGGGCTGTTTTTT. Its protein is CASSIGEWGLFF.

The V gene is TRBV12-3 or TRBV12-4, the J gene TRBJ2-7; D possibly matches TRBD1 or TRBD2 (5 bases each). Trimming removed 3 bases from V and 2 bases from J, with 11 bases in between. The CDR3 has 14 residues. CDR3 sequence (DNA): TGTGCCAGCAGTTTCGGGACGTCCACCTACGAGCAGTACTTC. It encodes CASSFGTSTYEQYF.